This T cell receptor (beta chain) was recovered during a study of T cells after yellow fever vaccination. At the level of the study: SMART-Seq v4 Ultra Low Input prepared the low-cell-number fractions.

Whole-study findings and limits: Shared CD4/CD8 clonotypes were a small share, likely from convergent recombination.

This clonotype was observed many times. Its target is unknown. TCRdb re-analysed the 5' RACE reads in MiXCR, keeping a single row per CDR3 protein. The data hold about 120,000 distinct CDR3 sequences, with about 6.8% observed a single time. This TCR derives from a man aged 18 to 35 who received the YFV17D yellow fever vaccine. The material was CD4+ T cells sorted from PBMCs, obtained roughly 47 days after the first yellow fever vaccination.

The CDR3 bases are TGTGCCAGTAGTAGACAGGGAACGGAGCAGTACTTC. It translates to CASSRQGTEQYF. This chain connects TRBV19 to TRBJ2-7; 7 nucleotides agree with TRBD1. The CDR3 is 12 amino acids. The germline gives CDR1 LNHDA, CDR2 SQIVND (reference sequence). The junction had 4 bases not matched to a gene; V was cut back by 4 bases and J by 7 bases.